Below, 27 T cell receptor beta chains from the same sample are listed, as sequenced in a study of graft-versus-host responses after intestinal transplantation. Profiled with immunoSEQ multiplex PCR; TCRdb holds only in-frame clones, not every one. The data show some 2,000 clones, roughly a third seen once. Approximately 200,000 CFSE-labeled responder cells were plated with approximately 200,000 irradiated, violet-dye-labeled stimulator cells. The specimen was alloreactive CD8+ T cells from a mixed lymphocyte reaction culture, collected before transplantation. Indicated subset: CFSE-low proliferating T cells sorted from approximately 6-day pre-transplant mixed lymphocyte reaction (GvH or HvG direction). Receptor source: a human patient who was an organ donor for intestinal transplantation.

This clone was observed a handful of times. A read error may account for a junction end that differs from germline. The genes are TRBV5-1 and TRBJ2-7; D possibly corresponds to TRBD2 (5 bases). This CDR3 has 13 amino acids. The germline V gene has CDR1 SGHRS and CDR2 YFSETQ. The CDR3 region has the DNA TGTGCCAGCAGCTTACACGGACTCTACGAGCAGTACTTC. It yields the protein CASSLHGLYEQYF.

This clone has a handful of counts. The rearrangement joins TRBV29-1 to TRBJ1-5; 7 bases map to TRBD1. This CDR3 region has 14 residues. Per the germline V gene, CDR1 is SQVTM and CDR2 is ANQGSEA. V lost 6 bases to trimming and J lost 4 bases; unmatched junction nucleotides: 9. CDR3 nucleotide sequence: TGCAGCGTCTCGACAGGGACAGATAATCAGCCCCAGCATTTT. Translation gives CSVSTGTDNQPQHF.

This chain joins TRBV28 and TRBJ1-1, with D possibly matching TRBD1 (5 bases). CDR1 MDHEN and CDR2 SYDVKM come from the germline V gene. There are 14 residues in the CDR3. Trimming shortened V by 8 bases and J by 2 bases, and 15 bases separated the two germline ends. The CDR3 DNA reads as TGTGCCAGCCTCGGTCGGGGGTCAAACACTGAAGCTTTCTTT. This gives the protein CASLGRGSNTEAFF.

The chain couples TRBV2 to TRBJ1-1; TRBD1 matches 10 bases. V gave up 8 bases and J gave up 5 bases; unmatched junction bases: 8. Germline assignment: CDR1 SNHLY and CDR2 FYNNEI. The CDR3 totals 14 residues. CDR3 loop: CASRGPGQGTEAFF. CDR3 bases: TGTGCCAGCCGAGGCCCGGGACAGGGGACTGAAGCTTTCTTT. The full variable domain, completed using reference TRBV2 and TRBJ1-1, is EPEVTQTPSHQVTQMGQEVILRCVPISNHLYFYWYRQILGQKVEFLVSFYNNEISEKSEIFDDQFSVERPDGSNFTLKIRSTKLEDSAMYFCASRGPGQGTEAFFGQGTRLTVV.

The rearrangement joins TRBV7-3 to TRBJ1-3; D not resolved. The CDR3 has 14 amino acids. The V gene lost 6 bases and the J gene lost 1 base, with 10 bases spanning the gap. CDR1 is SGHTA, CDR2 FQGTGA, per germline. CDR3 bases: TGTGCCAGCAGGGAAACGGGTTCTGGAAACACCATATATTTT. Protein: CASRETGSGNTIYF.

The chain recombines TRBV4-2 with TRBJ2-6; D gene unclear. The CDR3 runs 17 residues. Deletions cut 1 base from V and 0 bases from J, with 10 bases between. Germline CDR1 reads LGHNA; CDR2 reads YNFKEQ. CDR3 in DNA: TGTGCCAGCAGCCAAGGGACCGCTAGCTCTGGGGCCAACGTCCTGACTTTC. Protein product: CASSQGTASSGANVLTF.

By share, this clone ranks as large. The chain employs TRBV27 and TRBJ1-6; no reliable D call. The ends were cut back, 2 bases at V and 6 bases at J, with 5 bases in the middle. Germline V lookup: CDR1 MNHEY, CDR2 SMNVEV (reference sequence). The CDR3 consists of 13 residues. CDR3 bases: TGTGCCAGCAGTTTAGGGATTAATTCACCCCTCCACTTT. Protein: CASSLGINSPLHF.

This clone came up a few times. The junction does not match germline at one end; this may be a read error. The gene calls are TRBV27 and TRBJ2-7; D not certain. Germline CDR1 reads MNHEY; CDR2 reads SMNVEV (reference sequence). The CDR3 has 13 residues. The CDR3 sequence is CATSDPLSYEQYF. CDR3 in DNA: TGTGCCACCAGTGATCCCCTTTCCTACGAGCAGTACTTC.

This clone was observed once. The V and J genes are TRBV29-1 and TRBJ1-2; weak D call: TRBD1 (5 bases). CDR3 size: 11 residues. Trimming pared 3 bases from V and 3 bases from J, leaving 5 bases between. Germline V gene sequence: CDR1 SQVTM, CDR2 ANQGSEA. CDR3 coding DNA: TGCAGCGTTGACAGGGACTATGGCTACACCTTC. Amino acid sequence: CSVDRDYGYTF.

The chain couples TRBV5-1 to TRBJ2-7; the D is unclear. V shed 4 bases and J shed 7 bases, with 21 bases lying between them. Germline V CDR1 and CDR2: SGHRS, YFSETQ. This CDR3 region has 15 residues. The CDR3: CASSQYPGNQPEQYF. Written as DNA, the CDR3 is TGCGCCAGCAGCCAGTACCCAGGAAATCAACCGGAGCAGTACTTC.

The chain links TRBV7-6 to TRBJ1-2; D gene unclear. Trimming removed 5 bases from V and 5 bases from J, with 9 bases in between. There are 12 residues in the CDR3. Per germline, CDR1 SGHVS and CDR2 FNYEAQ. The CDR3 loop is CASSPGGYGYTF. CDR3 DNA sequence: TGTGCCAGCAGCCCCGGTGGATATGGCTACACCTTC.

This clone showed up just once. The chain uses TRBV27 and TRBJ2-7; D remains unclear. CDR3 length: 13 amino acids. The germline gives CDR1 MNHEY, CDR2 SMNVEV (reference sequence). V dropped 0 bases and J dropped 4 bases, with 7 bases sitting between them. CDR3 DNA sequence: TGTGCCAGCAGTTTATCTCCAGCTTACGAGCAGTACTTC. Residues: CASSLSPAYEQYF.

The chain joins TRBV7-2 to TRBJ2-7; 13 bases agree with TRBD2. CDR3 length: 16 amino acids. The germline CDR1 and CDR2 sequences are SGHTA and FQGNSA. The trim removed 6 bases at V and 4 bases at J, leaving 9 bases unmatched. Written as DNA, the CDR3 is TGTGCCAGCAGACAAACTAGCGGGGGGGCCTGGTACGAGCAGTACTTC. This codes for CASRQTSGGAWYEQYF.

This clone was counted only a few times. The chain is built from TRBV27 and TRBJ2-2; 7 bases fit TRBD1. This CDR3 is built from 14 residues. Germline trimming cut 8 bases from V and 4 bases from J; bases unmatched to any gene: 7. The germline CDR1 and CDR2 sequences are MNHEY and SMNVEV (reference sequence). The CDR3 loop reads CASGKGASTGELFF. CDR3 nucleotides: TGTGCCAGCGGTAAGGGGGCAAGCACCGGGGAGCTGTTTTTT.

The chain links TRBV7-2 to TRBJ1-1, with 7 bases matching TRBD1. There are 16 residues in the CDR3. V lost 5 bases and J lost 6; bases outside the gene matches: 15. Germline assignment: CDR1 SGHTA and CDR2 FQGNSA. CDR3 DNA: TGTGCCAGCAGCCATACTCAGACAGGGATTATCGCTGAAGCTTTCTTT. Translation: CASSHTQTGIIAEAFF.

In its sample, this clone ranks as large (0.1 to 1%). The V and J genes are TRBV5-1 and TRBJ1-2, with D possibly being TRBD1 (5 bases). The germline CDR1 and CDR2 sequences are SGHRS and YFSETQ. V lost 2 bases, J lost 6 bases, and 14 bases lay in between. There are 14 residues in the CDR3. The CDR3 spells CASSLNQGTDGYTF. CDR3 nucleotide sequence: TGCGCCAGCAGCTTAAACCAGGGCACCGATGGCTACACCTTC.

This clone was detected only a few times. This chain uses TRBV9 with TRBJ1-2; the D is unclear. Germline lookup yields CDR1 SGDLS and CDR2 YYNGEE. V was shortened by 4 bases and J by 4 bases, with 17 bases between the two germline ends. The CDR3 totals 15 residues. This CDR3 reads CASSLHPTVGYGYTF. The CDR3 nucleotides read TGTGCCAGCAGCCTTCACCCCACAGTAGGCTATGGCTACACCTTC.

This clone was found a few times. V is TRBV7-3 and J is TRBJ2-2; tentative D call: TRBD1 (6 bases). This CDR3 spans 13 amino acids. Trimming took 5 bases from V and 5 from J, leaving 9 bases between them. Germline V gives CDR1 SGHTA, CDR2 FQGTGA. For the CDR3, the DNA is TGTGCCAGCAGCCCAGGGGATACCGGGGAGCTGTTTTTT. This sequence encodes CASSPGDTGELFF. The whole variable domain, filled in from reference TRBV7-3 and TRBJ2-2, reads GAGVSQTPSNKVTEKGKYVELRCDPISGHTALYWYRQSLGQGPEFLIYFQGTGAADDSGLPNDRFFAVRPEGSVSTLKIQRTERGDSAVYLCASSPGDTGELFFGEGSRLTVL.

The J gene is TRBJ2-7, the V gene TRBV27; a possible D gene is TRBD1 (5 bases). Trimming took 4 bases from V and 3 from J, leaving 19 bases between them. Per the germline V gene, CDR1 is MNHEY and CDR2 is SMNVEV (reference sequence). The CDR3 has 16 amino acids. The CDR3 coding sequence is TGTGCCAGCAGTTACTCGAGCCAGGGTATGGGCTACGAGCAGTACTTC. Protein sequence: CASSYSSQGMGYEQYF.

Relative to its sample, this clone is medium-sized (0.01 to 0.1%). The chain couples TRBV6-6 to TRBJ2-1; D is possibly TRBD1 or TRBD2 (6 bases each). This CDR3 comprises 16 residues. Germline-derived CDR1 and CDR2 are MNHNY and SVGAGI (reference sequence). The V end lost 0 bases, the J end lost 3 bases, and 12 bases lay between the germline ends. The CDR3 sequence: CASSYSSGAGYNEQFF. In DNA form, the CDR3 reads TGTGCCAGCAGTTACTCGTCGGGGGCGGGCTACAATGAGCAGTTCTTC.

This clone was counted a few times. The genes are TRBV5-1 and TRBJ2-5; TRBD1 is a possible D gene (5 bases). This CDR3 region has 16 residues. The germline V gene encodes CDR1 SGHRS and CDR2 YFSETQ. V was cut by 4 bases and J by 1 base, with 17 bases left in between. CDR3 region: CASSVAGPKVQETQYF. CDR3 nucleotides: TGCGCCAGCAGCGTTGCAGGGCCCAAAGTCCAAGAGACCCAGTACTTC.

This clone turned up a few times. The V call is TRBV28, the J call TRBJ1-1, with unresolved D. This CDR3 has 13 residues. V lost 2 bases, J lost 0 bases, and 4 bases lay in between. Germline CDR1 and CDR2: MDHEN and SYDVKM. This CDR3 is CASSLGLNTEAFF. CDR3 in DNA: TGTGCCAGCAGTTTAGGACTGAACACTGAAGCTTTCTTT. Using reference TRBV28 and TRBJ1-1 for the parts outside the CDR3, the full variable domain is DVKVTQSSRYLVKRTGEKVFLECVQDMDHENMFWYRQDPGLGLRLIYFSYDVKMKEKGDIPEGYSVSREKKERFSLILESASTNQTSMYLCASSLGLNTEAFFGQGTRLTVV.

In this sample, this clone is medium-sized. This chain connects TRBV9 to TRBJ2-2; the D gene is possibly TRBD2 (6 bases). V was clipped by 3 bases and J by 5 bases, with 11 bases between them. Germline V gives CDR1 SGDLS, CDR2 YYNGEE. This CDR3 is built from 14 residues. The CDR3 here is CASSALAETGELFF. The DNA for the CDR3 is TGTGCCAGCAGCGCGTTAGCGGAGACCGGGGAGCTGTTTTTT.

This clone has a single count. The chain couples TRBV5-1 to TRBJ1-2; D call uncertain. The CDR3 sequence is 12 residues long. V dropped 2 bases and J dropped 7 bases, with 9 bases sitting between them. Germline V gene lookup returns CDR1 SGHRS and CDR2 YFSETQ. The CDR3 nucleotides read TGCGCCAGCAGCTTCCATAACCGTGGCTACACCTTC. Translation: CASSFHNRGYTF.

This clone has just one count. V and J are TRBV30 and TRBJ2-7; 8 bases are a match to TRBD1. The trim removed 7 bases at V and 2 bases at J, leaving 1 base unmatched. CDR3 length: 11 residues. Germline CDR1 reads GTSNPN; CDR2 reads SVGIG (reference sequence). CDR3 amino acids: CASDRAYEQYF. The CDR3, as DNA: TGTGCCTCGGACAGGGCCTACGAGCAGTACTTC.

The chain combines TRBV27 with TRBJ2-3; no firm D call. CDR3 size: 13 residues. Germline V gene data show CDR1 as MNHEY and CDR2 as SMNVEV (reference sequence). Trimming cost V 1 base and J 1 base, with 3 bases left between them. The CDR3 nucleotides are TGTGCCAGCAGTTTATTGGGCACAGATACGCAGTATTTT. It specifies CASSLLGTDTQYF.

This clone was counted a few times. The chain joins TRBV11-2 to TRBJ1-1; possibly TRBD1 for D (6 bases). Germline V gives CDR1 SGHAT, CDR2 FQNNGV. Trimming left V 1 base short and J 7 bases short, with 16 bases between. This CDR3 is 15 amino acids long. CDR3 residues: CASSLAPGQLLEAFF. CDR3 DNA: TGTGCCAGCAGCTTAGCCCCAGGACAGTTACTTGAAGCTTTCTTT.